Presented here are 22 T cell receptor beta chains from one specimen sequenced in a study of patients and donors after allogeneic stem cell transplantation. Each CDR3 protein gets one entry after TCRdb re-called the RT-PCR reads with MiXCR. The repertoire holds hundreds of thousands of distinct CDR3 sequences, roughly 16% seen once, with just over 7% in the top ten. The sample comprised blood, either unsorted or a sorted T cell fraction (not recorded which). The receptor set was obtained from a human donor who was either an allogeneic HSCT recipient or a stem cell or donor lymphocyte infusion donor (not recorded which). It is not recorded whose cells these are; they may come from a transplant donor.

V and J are TRBV11-3 and TRBJ2-2, with D unclear. The CDR3 spans 13 residues. The germline V gene encodes CDR1 SGHNT and CDR2 YENEEA. V was clipped by 3 bases and J by 6 bases, with 8 bases between them. The CDR3 coding sequence is TGTGCCAGCAGCTTGTCGTTCGCCGGGGAGCTGTTTTTT. It encodes CASSLSFAGELFF. Full variable domain (outside the CDR3, taken from reference TRBV11-3 and TRBJ2-2): EAGVVQSPRYKIIEKKQPVAFWCNPISGHNTLYWYLQNLGQGPELLIRYENEEAVDDSQLPKDRFSAERLKGVDSTLKIQPAELGDSAVYLCASSLSFAGELFFGEGSRLTVL.

The chain couples TRBV4-3 to TRBJ2-7; 7 bases agree with TRBD1. From germline, CDR1 is LGHNA and CDR2 YSLEER. Losses at the gene ends were 3 bases for V and 9 bases for J; bases not matched to a gene: 8. The CDR3 spans 13 residues. CDR3: CASSHKRGLVQYF. DNA for the CDR3: TGCGCCAGCAGCCACAAAAGGGGGCTTGTGCAGTACTTC.

The rearrangement joins TRBV20-1 to TRBJ2-7; 10 bases match TRBD1. Germline CDR1 is DFQATT and CDR2 is SNEGSKA (reference sequence). The CDR3 loop spans 15 amino acids. J gave up 2 bases and V 3 bases, and 7 bases lay outside the gene matches. In DNA, the CDR3 is TGCAGTGCTAGCCCCGGACAGGGGGACCCCTACGAGCAGTACTTC. Protein: CSASPGQGDPYEQYF.

This clonotype was seen a few times. V is TRBV5-5 and J is TRBJ2-7, with a possible D match to TRBD1 (5 bases). The CDR3 contains 17 residues. Germline V gene lookup returns CDR1 SGHKS and CDR2 YYEKEE (reference sequence). The V and J ends lost 1 base and 7 bases respectively, with 24 bases between them. The CDR3 protein is CASSLRAGSAVFPEQYF. CDR3 DNA sequence: TGTGCCAGCAGCTTGAGGGCAGGGTCGGCGGTCTTCCCTGAGCAGTACTTC.

A few counts support this clonotype. The chain recombines TRBV20-1 with TRBJ2-3; TRBD2 matches at 9 bases. CDR3 length equals 13 residues. CDR1 is DFQATT and CDR2 is SNEGSKA in the germline V gene (reference sequence). J lost 2 bases, V lost 6 bases, and 3 bases had no gene match. This CDR3 is CSALAGITDTQYF. Here the CDR3 DNA reads TGCAGTGCCCTAGCGGGGATCACAGATACGCAGTATTTT.

This clonotype showed up just a few times. The V call is TRBV7-2, the J call TRBJ1-2; possibly TRBD1 for D (5 bases). The CDR3 spans 12 residues. The germline V gene encodes CDR1 SGHTA and CDR2 FQGNSA. V shed 5 bases and J shed 8 bases, with 12 bases lying between them. The CDR3 nucleotides are TGTGCCAGCAGCCTCAGGGATAACGGCTACACCTTC. Amino acid sequence: CASSLRDNGYTF.

This clonotype was counted a few times. The V and J genes are TRBV5-1 and TRBJ2-5; D assignment may be TRBD1 or TRBD2 (6 bases each). In germline, CDR1 is SGHRS, CDR2 YFSETQ. The V gene lost 0 bases and the J gene lost 5 bases, with 14 bases spanning the gap. The CDR3 spans 15 residues. CDR3 loop: CASSLANGGLETQYF. For the CDR3, the DNA is TGCGCCAGCAGCTTGGCCAACGGGGGCTTGGAGACCCAGTACTTC.

V usage is TRBV6-2 or TRBV6-3 and J usage is TRBJ1-5; D gene uncertain. Trimming stripped 6 bases from V and 2 bases from J, with 11 bases between. CDR1 and CDR2 (germline): MNHEY, SVGEGT. The CDR3 length is 14 residues. Here the CDR3 DNA reads TGTGCCAGCAGCCCCTTTTTGGGCAATCAGCCCCAGCATTTT. Translation gives CASSPFLGNQPQHF.

This clonotype was picked up a small number of times. This chain uses TRBV4-1 with TRBJ2-7; 7 positions agree with TRBD2. V lost 6 bases, J lost 6 bases, and 17 bases stayed unmatched. This CDR3 has 16 residues. CDR1 MGHRA and CDR2 YSYEKL come from the germline V gene. The CDR3 region is CASRPLAYQGTTEQYF. In nucleotides, the CDR3 is TGCGCCAGCAGACCACTAGCGTACCAAGGTACCACCGAGCAGTACTTC.

This chain connects TRBV30 to TRBJ1-1, with D unclear. The CDR3 runs to 14 residues. Germline loops: CDR1 GTSNPN, CDR2 SVGIG (reference sequence). V was pared by 0 bases and J by 5 bases, with 13 bases between. CDR3 sequence: CAWSVTLKGTEAFF. CDR3 DNA sequence: TGTGCCTGGAGTGTAACGCTAAAAGGAACTGAAGCTTTCTTT.

The chain carries TRBV29-1 and TRBJ2-7, with D maybe TRBD1 (5 bases). The V and J ends lost 4 bases and 1 base respectively, with 20 bases between them. The germline V gene encodes CDR1 SQVTM and CDR2 ANQGSEA. The CDR3 totals 16 residues. The CDR3 is CSVVTGPPRFSYEQYF. Written as DNA, the CDR3 is TGCAGCGTTGTCACAGGTCCTCCGAGATTTTCCTACGAGCAGTACTTC.

The CDR3 region is CASSQDSQETQYF. DNA of the CDR3: TGTGCCAGCAGCCAGGACAGTCAAGAGACCCAGTACTTC. V usage is TRBV2 and J usage is TRBJ2-5; the D gene is possibly TRBD1 (6 bases). Germline V gene lookup returns CDR1 SNHLY and CDR2 FYNNEI. The CDR3 totals 13 residues. V shed 6 bases and J shed 2 bases, with 10 bases lying between them. The full variable domain, with the rest looked up from reference TRBV2 and TRBJ2-5, is EPEVTQTPSHQVTQMGQEVILRCVPISNHLYFYWYRQILGQKVEFLVSFYNNEISEKSEIFDDQFSVERPDGSNFTLKIRSTKLEDSAMYFCASSQDSQETQYFGPGTRLLVL.

The gene calls are TRBV9 and TRBJ2-3; the D gene is possibly TRBD2 (6 bases). Germline loops: CDR1 SGDLS, CDR2 YYNGEE. V lost 4 bases, J lost 2 bases, and 20 bases lay in between. CDR3 length: 17 amino acids. The CDR3 loop reads CASSPGVAAPSTDTQYF. The CDR3, as DNA: TGTGCCAGCAGCCCCGGGGTAGCGGCACCTTCCACAGATACGCAGTATTTT. Full variable domain (outside the CDR3, taken from reference TRBV9 and TRBJ2-3): DSGVTQTPKHLITATGQRVTLRCSPRSGDLSVYWYQQSLDQGLQFLIQYYNGEERAKGNILERFSAQQFPDLHSELNLSSLELGDSALYFCASSPGVAAPSTDTQYFGPGTRLTVL.

Concerning this clonotype: Its ends do not fully match the called genes, so a read error is possible. The CDR3 DNA is TGCGCCAGCAGCCACACCGGGTTAGCTAATGAAAGACTGTTTTTT. Amino acid sequence: CASSHTGLANERLFF. V and J are TRBV4-1 and TRBJ1-4; D gene unclear. Germline loops: CDR1 MGHRA, CDR2 YSYEKL. This CDR3 is 15 amino acids long.

This clonotype was counted a few times. CDR3 sequence reads: CASSQAKVLQDGSTGELFF. In DNA form, the CDR3 reads TGTGCCAGCAGCCAAGCCAAGGTCCTCCAGGACGGATCCACCGGGGAGCTGTTTTTT. The chain has TRBV3-1 and TRBJ2-2; no firm D call. Trimming took off 1 base at V and 4 bases at J, with 22 bases between the two ends. Germline CDR1 is LGHDT and CDR2 is YNNKEL (reference sequence). This CDR3 has 19 residues.

In this sample, this clonotype turned up a few times. V gene TRBV5-8 combines with J gene TRBJ2-7, with 8 bases identical to TRBD2. Per the germline V gene, CDR1 is SGHTS and CDR2 is YDEGEE. CDR3 length equals 13 residues. The J segment lost 6 bases and the V segment lost 2 bases, leaving 4 bases of the junction unmatched. The CDR3 protein is CASSFAGGREQYF. Written as DNA, the CDR3 is TGTGCCAGCAGCTTCGCGGGAGGTCGCGAGCAGTACTTC.

The chain joins TRBV6-1 to TRBJ2-3; 12 positions match TRBD2. The CDR3 loop spans 15 amino acids. The germline CDR1 and CDR2 sequences are MNHNS and SASEGT. After removal of 7 bases from V and 5 bases from J, the junction contained 7 bases not matched to a gene. CDR3 bases: TGTGCCAGCAAACGACTAGCGGGAGAAGTAGATACGCAGTATTTT. It codes for CASKRLAGEVDTQYF.

In its sample, this clonotype was seen many times. The chain joins TRBV4-1 to TRBJ2-3; D possibly corresponds to TRBD2 (5 bases). CDR3 length equals 14 residues. Trimming took 0 bases from V and 6 from J, leaving 10 bases between them. The V gene's germline CDR1 is MGHRA and CDR2 YSYEKL. The CDR3 protein is CASSQDTGRDTQYF. The CDR3 DNA reads as TGCGCCAGCAGCCAAGATACGGGAAGGGATACGCAGTATTTT.

The chain links TRBV5-1 to TRBJ2-1; 8 nucleotides agree with TRBD2. In germline, CDR1 is SGHRS, CDR2 YFSETQ. CDR3 length equals 16 residues. After removal of 1 base from V and 3 bases from J, the junction contained 6 bases not matched to a gene. CDR3 protein: CASSLTLAGNYNEQFF. In DNA form, the CDR3 reads TGCGCCAGCAGCTTGACTCTAGCGGGTAACTACAATGAGCAGTTCTTC. Full variable domain (remainder filled in from reference TRBV5-1 and TRBJ2-1): KAGVTQTPRYLIKTRGQQVTLSCSPISGHRSVSWYQQTPGQGLQFLFEYFSETQRNKGNFPGRFSGRQFSNSRSEMNVSTLELGDSALYLCASSLTLAGNYNEQFFGPGTRLTVL.

V and J are TRBV12-3 or TRBV12-4 and TRBJ1-5; D uncertain. Deletions cut 0 bases from V and 5 bases from J, with 23 bases between. The length of the CDR3 is 19 residues. The CDR3 nucleotides read TGTGCCAGCAGTTTAGCGGAAGGCAGGTTGACCCATCTCGATCAGCCCCAGCATTTT. This gives the protein CASSLAEGRLTHLDQPQHF.

The table lists this clonotype with a few counts. J is TRBJ2-1 and V is TRBV4-1; D not certain. Deletions cut 3 bases from V and 5 bases from J, with 5 bases between. Germline V gives CDR1 MGHRA, CDR2 YSYEKL. This CDR3 comprises 12 residues. CDR3 nucleotide sequence: TGCGCCAGCAGCCAGTTCGACAATGAGCAGTTCTTC. This gives the protein CASSQFDNEQFF.

The chain is built from TRBV24-1 and TRBJ2-5; D may be TRBD2 (6 bases). V lost 9 bases, J lost 5 bases, and 18 bases lay in between. CDR1 is KGHDR, CDR2 SFDVKD, per germline. The CDR3 contains 14 residues. The CDR3 nucleotides are TGTGCCACCGGGGGACTCCAGGCAGGGGAGACCCAGTACTTC. The encoded protein is CATGGLQAGETQYF.